Following are 24 T cell receptor beta chains from one sample sequenced in a study of blood T cell repertoires in COVID-19. Libraries were prepared by immunoSEQ multiplex PCR; TCRdb keeps only in-frame clonotypes and omits some of them. The sample contains 140,000 to 150,000 clones, approximately 86% of which appear only once. The material sequenced was peripheral blood. These receptors came from a man between 65 and 80 years old with acute or convalescent COVID-19.

The chain couples TRBV6-5 to TRBJ1-2; 7 nucleotides match TRBD1. V shed 6 bases, J shed 0 bases, and the junction held 7 bases outside the gene matches. The germline CDR1 and CDR2 sequences are MNHEY and SVGAGI. CDR3 size: 15 residues. The CDR3 nucleotides are TGTGCCAGCAGCCTACGGGACAGAACTAACTATGGCTACACCTTC. Translation: CASSLRDRTNYGYTF.

The gene calls are TRBV5-1 and TRBJ1-4; D might be TRBD1 (5 bases). Trimming removed 4 bases from V and 1 base from J, with 8 bases in between. CDR1 and CDR2 from the germline V gene are SGHRS and YFSETQ. CDR3 size: 14 residues. Written as DNA, the CDR3 is TGCGCCAGCAGCCCGGGGGGAACTAATGAAAAACTGTTTTTT. Amino acid sequence: CASSPGGTNEKLFF.

V gene TRBV11-2 combines with J gene TRBJ1-1; weak D call: TRBD1 (6 bases). Between the trimmed V and J ends, which lost 4 bases and 3 bases, there was a span of 15 bases. Per germline, CDR1 SGHAT and CDR2 FQNNGV. This CDR3 is built from 15 residues. CDR3 loop: CASSSGGAGDTEAFF. In nucleotides, the CDR3 is TGTGCCAGCAGCTCGGGGGGGGCGGGAGACACTGAAGCTTTCTTT. Looking up the rest from reference TRBV11-2 and TRBJ1-1 gives the full variable domain: EAGVAQSPRYKIIEKRQSVAFWCNPISGHATLYWYQQILGQGPKLLIQFQNNGVVDDSQLPKDRFSAERLKGVDSTLKIQPAKLEDSAVYLCASSSGGAGDTEAFFGQGTRLTVV.

V usage is TRBV7-2 and J usage is TRBJ2-4; no reliable D call. The CDR3 has 17 amino acids. Germline V lookup: CDR1 SGHTA, CDR2 FQGNSA. V was pared by 1 base and J by 2 bases, with 15 bases between. CDR3 nucleotides: TGTGCCAGCAGCTTAGGACCACAGACCCCATCCAAAAACATTCAGTACTTC. Protein: CASSLGPQTPSKNIQYF.

The V and J genes are TRBV7-9 and TRBJ1-1; 9 nucleotides align to TRBD1. The V gene end was trimmed by 3 bases and the J gene end by 10 bases; junction bases not matched to a gene: 9. CDR1 and CDR2 (germline): SEHNR, FQNEAQ (reference sequence). The CDR3 covers 14 residues. This CDR3 reads CASSLGQGTPGAFF. The CDR3 coding sequence is TGTGCCAGCAGCTTGGGACAGGGAACCCCAGGAGCTTTCTTT.

The chain employs TRBV29-1 and TRBJ2-3; 9 bases line up with TRBD1. The V and J ends lost 0 bases and 7 bases, in that order; junction bases with no gene match: 8. From germline, CDR1 is SQVTM and CDR2 ANQGSEA. CDR3 length equals 15 residues. CDR3 amino acids: CSVEDMTGGRNTQYF. CDR3 DNA sequence: TGCAGCGTTGAAGACATGACAGGGGGGAGGAATACGCAGTATTTT.

As DNA, the CDR3 is TGTGCCATCAGTCCAGTGGCGGGAGATGGGCACACCGGGGAGCTGTTTTTT. Protein product: CAISPVAGDGHTGELFF. The V gene is TRBV10-3, the J gene TRBJ2-2; TRBD2 matches 7 bases. Per germline, CDR1 ENHRY and CDR2 SYGVKD. Trimming took 5 bases from V and 3 from J; bases not matched to a gene: 12. The CDR3 is 17 residues long.

This clone was seen once. The V call is TRBV19, the J call TRBJ1-1; D not resolved. Germline V lookup: CDR1 LNHDA, CDR2 SQIVND (reference sequence). The V end lost 8 bases, the J end lost 0 bases, and 10 bases lay between the germline ends. This CDR3 has 13 amino acids. Here the CDR3 DNA reads TGTGCCAGTTGTGATACACTGAACACTGAAGCTTTCTTT. Translated, it gives CASCDTLNTEAFF. Based on the CDR3 plus reference TRBV19 and TRBJ1-1, the full variable domain is DGGITQSPKYLFRKEGQNVTLSCEQNLNHDAMYWYRQDPGQGLRLIYYSQIVNDFQKGDIAEGYSVSREKKESFPLTVTSAQKNPTAFYLCASCDTLNTEAFFGQGTRLTVV.

This chain joins TRBV2 and TRBJ2-1; TRBD2 matches at 8 bases. Germline assignment: CDR1 SNHLY and CDR2 FYNNEI. This CDR3 comprises 15 residues. The ends lost 3 bases at V and 2 bases at J; junction bases unmatched: 3. In DNA form, the CDR3 reads TGTGCCAGCAGTGACCTAGCGGGTACCTACAATGAGCAGTTCTTC. Translated: CASSDLAGTYNEQFF.

This chain uses TRBV2 with TRBJ2-1, with 8 positions matching TRBD1. V was pared by 5 bases and J by 3 bases, with 3 bases of the junction left unmatched. The CDR3 is 14 residues long. Germline V lookup: CDR1 SNHLY, CDR2 FYNNEI. The CDR3 reads CASSKDRDYNEQFF. The CDR3 DNA reads as TGTGCCAGCAGTAAGGACAGGGACTACAATGAGCAGTTCTTC.

The table lists this clone with a count of one. This CDR3 reads CASSLSGLGGVWGTTQYNEQFF. Written as DNA, the CDR3 is TGTGCCAGCAGTTTATCGGGGCTGGGGGGGGTCTGGGGCACCACCCAGTACAATGAGCAGTTCTTC. The gene calls are TRBV27 and TRBJ2-1, with TRBD2 matching 7 bases. The junction had 24 bases not matched to a gene; V was cut back by 0 bases and J by 4 bases. The CDR3 sequence is 22 residues long. Germline V gives CDR1 MNHEY, CDR2 SMNVEV (reference sequence).

A remark on this clone: The sample holds other DNA sequences that translate to the same CDR3. The CDR3 loop reads CASSEGAGANVLTF. For the CDR3, the DNA is TGTGCCAGTAGTGAGGGGGCTGGGGCCAACGTCCTGACTTTC. The chain couples TRBV19 to TRBJ2-6, with D maybe TRBD1 (6 bases). V shed 5 bases and J shed 2 bases, with 7 bases lying between them. The germline V gene has CDR1 LNHDA and CDR2 SQIVND (reference sequence). The CDR3 is 14 amino acids. Full variable domain (remainder filled in from reference TRBV19 and TRBJ2-6): DGGITQSPKYLFRKEGQNVTLSCEQNLNHDAMYWYRQDPGQGLRLIYYSQIVNDFQKGDIAEGYSVSREKKESFPLTVTSAQKNPTAFYLCASSEGAGANVLTFGAGSRLTVL.

This clone is a singleton in its sample. The CDR3 nucleotides are TGTGCCAGCACCGTCGCGGGGAGGAGCAATCAGCCCCAGCATTTT. As protein: CASTVAGRSNQPQHF. The chain is built from TRBV5-5 and TRBJ1-5; D remains unclear. CDR1 and CDR2 from the germline V gene are SGHKS and YYEKEE (reference sequence). V was clipped by 6 bases and J by 1 base, with 14 bases between them. There are 15 residues in the CDR3.

The count of this clone is one. The CDR3 here is CASSPAGRGYSNQPQHF. The DNA of the CDR3 is TGTGCCAGCAGTCCCGCGGGCAGGGGATATAGCAATCAGCCCCAGCATTTT. The rearrangement links TRBV27 to TRBJ1-5, with D perhaps TRBD1 (6 bases). The CDR3 sequence is 17 residues long. Germline CDR1 and CDR2: MNHEY and SMNVEV (reference sequence). V shed 5 bases and J shed 0 bases, with 17 bases lying between them.

J is TRBJ1-1 and V is TRBV27; possible D gene TRBD1, 5 bases. CDR3 size: 14 residues. Trimming stripped 6 bases from V and 0 bases from J, with 11 bases between. The germline CDR1 and CDR2 sequences are MNHEY and SMNVEV (reference sequence). The CDR3 sequence is CASSSGFMNTEAFF. DNA for the CDR3: TGTGCCAGCAGCTCAGGGTTCATGAACACTGAAGCTTTCTTT.

The rearrangement links TRBV6-6 to TRBJ1-3; tentative D call: TRBD1 (6 bases). This CDR3 region has 15 residues. Trimming cost V 5 bases and J 4 bases, with 15 bases left between them. Germline CDR1 is MNHNY and CDR2 is SVGAGI (reference sequence). CDR3 sequence reads: CASSTDTGSGNTIYF. For the CDR3, the DNA is TGTGCCAGCAGTACGGATACAGGGTCAGGAAACACCATATATTTT.

The rearrangement uses TRBV19 and TRBJ1-6; TRBD1 aligns across 8 bases. V lost 5 bases to trimming and J lost 9 bases; unmatched junction nucleotides: 15. CDR1 LNHDA and CDR2 SQIVND come from the germline V gene (reference sequence). This CDR3 has 17 residues. Here the CDR3 DNA reads TGTGCCAGTAGTGGCGGACAGGGAGGGGGCCTGGGTTCACCCCTCCACTTT. This translates into CASSGGQGGGLGSPLHF.

The V gene is TRBV27, the J gene TRBJ2-5; TRBD1 aligns across 10 bases. This CDR3 spans 15 amino acids. The V and J ends lost 6 bases and 5 bases, in that order; junction bases with no gene match: 9. The V gene's germline CDR1 is MNHEY and CDR2 SMNVEV (reference sequence). In nucleotides, the CDR3 is TGTGCCAGCAGCTTCGACAGGGGGCAGTGGGAGACCCAGTACTTC. Amino acids: CASSFDRGQWETQYF.

The chain has TRBV6-1 and TRBJ1-6, with a tentative D call TRBD1 (6 bases). Deletions cut 1 base from V and 7 bases from J, with 14 bases between. The CDR3 is made up of 16 amino acids. The germline V gene has CDR1 MNHNS and CDR2 SASEGT. The CDR3 here is CASSEVAGAANSPLHF. Written as DNA, the CDR3 is TGTGCCAGCAGTGAAGTAGCAGGGGCCGCGAATTCACCCCTCCACTTT.

This rearrangement joins TRBV6-5 to TRBJ2-7; 8 bases align to TRBD1. CDR1 MNHEY and CDR2 SVGAGI come from the germline V gene. V was clipped by 8 bases and J by 3 bases; unmatched bases: 12. The CDR3 has 15 amino acids. The CDR3 protein is CASLRFGTGHYEQYF. The CDR3, as DNA: TGTGCCAGCTTGAGGTTCGGGACAGGACACTACGAGCAGTACTTC.

The chain recombines TRBV13 with TRBJ2-7; 7 nucleotides match TRBD1. V was clipped by 5 bases and J by 1 base; unmatched bases: 8. The CDR3 loop spans 15 amino acids. CDR1 is PRHDT and CDR2 is FYEKMQ in the germline V gene (reference sequence). The CDR3 loop reads CASSRRGSASYEQYF. The CDR3 nucleotides read TGTGCCAGCAGCCGCAGGGGGTCAGCGTCCTACGAGCAGTACTTC.

The genes are TRBV27 and TRBJ2-7; 10 positions agree with TRBD1. Germline assignment: CDR1 MNHEY and CDR2 SMNVEV (reference sequence). The CDR3 consists of 15 residues. V shed 5 bases and J 4 bases; nucleotides not matched to a gene: 8. The CDR3 is CASSPARTGGYEQYF. The CDR3 DNA reads TGTGCCAGCAGTCCCGCCAGGACAGGGGGTTACGAGCAGTACTTC.

The chain recombines TRBV27 with TRBJ2-1, with 7 bases lining up with TRBD2. CDR3 length: 15 residues. CDR1 and CDR2 (germline): MNHEY, SMNVEV (reference sequence). V dropped 5 bases and J dropped 7; count of bases not matched to a gene: 11. The chain's CDR3 is CASSPLAAEGNEQFF. The CDR3 nucleotides read TGTGCCAGCAGTCCTCTAGCGGCAGAGGGAAATGAGCAGTTCTTC.

The V and J genes are TRBV4-2 and TRBJ2-3; D ambiguous. V was pared by 1 base and J by 5 bases, with 4 bases between. The CDR3 has 12 amino acids. Germline V gene data show CDR1 as LGHNA and CDR2 as YNFKEQ. CDR3 sequence (DNA): TGTGCCAGCAGCCAAGCGGTAGATACGCAGTATTTT. This sequence encodes CASSQAVDTQYF.